These T cell receptor beta chains were read from a single sample in a study of blood T cell repertoires in COVID-19. The method was immunoSEQ multiplex PCR; TCRdb's version includes in-frame clones alone and lacks a portion of them. The data show over 60,000 clones, 89% seen once. The source material was peripheral blood. The receptors stem from a man older than 75 with acute or convalescent COVID-19. Each CDR3 is given with its conserved first and last residue. A D gene is named only where the DNA matches it firmly. The size of a clone is reported for some rows only, either as once, few or many, or as a class for expanded clones.

d_call | clone_size | j_call | v_call | cdr3_aa | cdr3_nt
- | once | TRBJ1-4 | TRBV3-1/TRBV3-2 | CASSLGPPKEKLFF | TGTGCCAGCAGCCTGGGGCCGCCCAAGGAAAAACTGTTTTTT
- | - | TRBJ1-2 | TRBV2 | CASSGLEGYTF | TGTGCCAGCAGTGGTCTGGAGGGCTACACCTTC
TRBD2 | - | TRBJ2-2 | TRBV2 | CASRGLGTGELFF | TGTGCCAGCAGGGGACTAGGCACCGGGGAGCTGTTTTTT
TRBD1 | - | TRBJ1-1 | TRBV12-5 | CASGLTGWTEAFF | TGTGCTAGTGGCCTGACAGGGTGGACTGAAGCTTTCTTT
TRBD2 | - | TRBJ2-1 | TRBV15 | CATSRGPSGLAGDNEQFF | TGTGCCACCAGCAGAGGCCCCTCGGGACTAGCGGGAGACAATGAGCAGTTCTTC
- | - | TRBJ1-3 | TRBV9 | CASSARPSSGNTIYF | TGTGCCAGCAGCGCCCGTCCGAGCTCTGGAAACACCATATATTTT
- | - | TRBJ2-1 | TRBV15 | CATSRLRQGGNEQFF | TGTGCCACCAGCAGACTCCGGCAGGGGGGCAATGAGCAGTTCTTC
TRBD1 | - | TRBJ1-6 | TRBV7-9 | CASSGTAGGSYNSPLHF | TGTGCCAGCAGCGGGACAGCAGGGGGCTCCTATAATTCACCCCTCCACTTT
- | few | TRBJ1-1 | TRBV19 | CASSIQAGEAFF | TGTGCCAGTAGTATTCAGGCGGGTGAAGCTTTCTTT
- | few | TRBJ1-3 | TRBV7-6 | CASSLRQLSGNTIYF | TGTGCCAGCAGCTTAAGACAGCTCTCTGGAAACACCATATATTTT
- | once | TRBJ1-2 | TRBV19 | CASRSRGRGYLYGYTF | TGTGCCAGTAGAAGTCGTGGCAGGGGATATCTCTATGGCTACACCTTC
TRBD1 | - | TRBJ1-3 | TRBV30 | CAWSVGFRGQGNTIYF | TGTGCCTGGAGTGTTGGTTTCAGGGGGCAAGGAAACACCATATATTTT
- | - | TRBJ2-3 | TRBV7-9 | CASSLQDFNTDTQYF | TGTGCCAGCAGCTTACAGGATTTTAACACAGATACGCAGTATTTT
- | - | TRBJ2-6 | TRBV19 | CASSINRPVSGANVLTF | TGTGCCAGTAGTATAAACAGGCCGGTCTCTGGGGCCAACGTCCTGACTTTC
- | - | TRBJ1-1 | TRBV19 | CASSKGVNTEAFF | TGTGCCAGTAGTAAAGGGGTGAACACTGAAGCTTTCTTT
TRBD1 | - | TRBJ1-5 | TRBV5-1 | CASSLDRGGPQHF | TGCGCCAGCAGCCTTGACAGGGGAGGGCCCCAGCATTTT
- | - | TRBJ1-1 | TRBV3-1/TRBV3-2 | CASSQGGGTEAFF | TGTGCCAGCAGCCAAGGAGGGGGAACTGAAGCTTTCTTT
- | - | TRBJ1-5 | TRBV27 | CASSSVGGNQPQHF | TGTGCCAGCAGTTCAGTAGGGGGCAATCAGCCCCAGCATTTT
- | - | TRBJ2-7 | TRBV7-8 | CASSSRLIAYEQYF | TGTGCCAGCAGCTCACGACTCATCGCCTACGAGCAGTACTTC
TRBD1 | - | TRBJ1-2 | TRBV9 | CASRAGQGAYYGYTF | TGTGCCAGCAGGGCGGGACAGGGGGCTTACTATGGCTACACCTTC
- | - | TRBJ2-6 | TRBV6-6 | CASSWEAGANVLTF | TGTGCCAGCAGTTGGGAGGCGGGGGCCAACGTCCTGACTTTC
- | - | TRBJ1-1 | TRBV6-5 | CASSSLENTEAFF | TGTGCCAGCAGTTCGCTAGAGAACACTGAAGCTTTCTTT
- | - | TRBJ1-1 | TRBV6-5 | CATLEGRSITEAFF | TGTGCCACCTTGGAAGGGAGGAGCATCACTGAAGCTTTCTTT
- | - | TRBJ2-1 | TRBV5-6 | CASSQLTQSSYNEQFF | TGTGCCAGCAGCCAACTTACACAGAGCTCCTACAATGAGCAGTTCTTC
- | - | TRBJ2-2 | TRBV18 | CASSRAQDTGELFF | TGTGCCAGCTCACGAGCCCAGGACACCGGGGAGCTGTTTTTT
TRBD1 | - | TRBJ1-6 | TRBV19 | CASTRGQGSGSPLHF | TGTGCCAGTACCCGGGGACAGGGATCAGGATCACCCCTCCACTTT
- | - | TRBJ2-5 | TRBV6-5 | CASRGLQGGETQYF | TGTGCCAGCAGAGGACTTCAAGGGGGAGAGACCCAGTACTTC
TRBD2 | - | TRBJ2-2 | TRBV4-1 | CASSQDLRREARPGELFF | TGCGCCAGCAGCCAAGATTTGAGGCGGGAGGCCCGTCCCGGGGAGCTGTTTTTT
- | - | TRBJ1-3 | TRBV6-5 | CASSYVSTDTGNTIYF | TGTGCCAGCAGTTATGTCTCCACAGACACGGGAAACACCATATATTTT
TRBD1 | - | TRBJ2-7 | TRBV6-2/TRBV6-3 | CASSSWDRGEQYF | TGTGCCAGCAGTAGCTGGGACAGGGGGGAGCAGTACTTC
TRBD1 | - | TRBJ1-5 | TRBV19 | CASSTRTGEDQPQHF | TGTGCCAGTAGTACAAGGACAGGGGAGGATCAGCCCCAGCATTTT
TRBD2 | once | TRBJ2-7 | TRBV19 | CASSIHRGDSYEQYF | TGTGCCAGTAGTATACATCGGGGGGACTCCTACGAGCAGTACTTC
TRBD2 | - | TRBJ2-1 | TRBV11-2 | CASSSHLSGKVYNEQFF | TGTGCCAGCAGCTCCCACCTAAGCGGGAAGGTCTACAATGAGCAGTTCTTC
TRBD1 | - | TRBJ2-3 | TRBV2 | CASSDRGREDTQYF | TGTGCCAGCAGCGACAGGGGGCGCGAAGATACGCAGTATTTT
- | - | TRBJ2-2 | TRBV5-6 | CASSLANTGELFF | TGTGCCAGCTCCCTAGCGAACACCGGGGAGCTGTTTTTT
- | once | TRBJ2-1 | TRBV4-1 | CASSHTTLRGPVHEQFF | TGCGCCAGCAGCCACACTACTCTGCGGGGGCCGGTACATGAGCAGTTCTTC
- | - | TRBJ1-1 | TRBV30 | CAWRSGAATEAFF | TGTGCCTGGCGATCAGGGGCGGCCACTGAAGCTTTCTTT
- | - | TRBJ1-2 | TRBV9 | CASSVADQRRTF | TGTGCCAGCAGCGTAGCTGATCAGAGGAGAACCTTC
- | - | TRBJ2-5 | TRBV7-9 | CASSLVTSQETQYF | TGTGCCAGCAGCTTAGTGACTAGCCAAGAGACCCAGTACTTC
TRBD1 | - | TRBJ2-7 | TRBV7-9 | CASSPDRGTSYEQYF | TGTGCCAGCAGCCCGGACAGGGGCACCTCCTACGAGCAGTACTTC
- | - | TRBJ1-3 | TRBV4-1 | CASSQATGAGNTIYF | TGCGCCAGCAGCCAAGCGACGGGAGCTGGAAACACCATATATTTT
TRBD1 | - | TRBJ1-2 | TRBV18 | CASSPTDRGQGGYTF | TGTGCCAGCTCACCTACTGACAGGGGGCAAGGTGGCTACACCTTC
TRBD2 | few | TRBJ2-5 | TRBV3-1/TRBV3-2 | CASSWGLAGGQETQYF | TGTGCCAGCAGCTGGGGACTAGCGGGAGGTCAAGAGACCCAGTACTTC
- | - | TRBJ2-7 | TRBV19 | CASRKEDSYEQYF | TGTGCCAGTAGAAAGGAGGACTCCTACGAGCAGTACTTC
- | - | TRBJ1-2 | TRBV29-1 | CSVEAANSVLGYTF | TGCAGCGTTGAAGCGGCTAACAGTGTACTCGGCTACACCTTC
- | - | TRBJ2-3 | TRBV24-1 | CATSDRDNFKDTQYF | TGTGCCACCAGTGACCGGGACAATTTTAAAGATACGCAGTATTTT